These T cell receptor beta chains were read from a single sample in a study of Graves' ophthalmopathy and Graves' hyperthyroidism. TCRdb recomputed calls from the multiplex PCR reads with MiXCR, one row per CDR3 protein. The sample has about 240,000 distinct CDR3 sequences, around 45% seen once. The specimen was peripheral blood. These receptors originate from an adult man with Graves' ophthalmopathy. Each CDR3 is given with its conserved first and last residue. Fields, in order: V gene, J gene, clone size, D gene, CDR3 protein, CDR3 DNA. D genes are given only for firm matches. The size of a clone is reported for some rows only, either as once, few or many, or as a class for expanded clones.

V gene: TRBV2; J gene: TRBJ2-7; clone size: once; D gene: -; CDR3 protein: CASSRWQAEQYF; CDR3 DNA: TGTGCCAGCAGCAGATGGCAGGCCGAGCAGTACTTC
V gene: TRBV20-1; J gene: TRBJ1-1; clone size: -; D gene: TRBD1; CDR3 protein: CSAKTGKDTEAFF; CDR3 DNA: TGCAGTGCCAAGACAGGGAAGGACACTGAAGCTTTCTTT
V gene: TRBV20-1; J gene: TRBJ2-5; clone size: -; D gene: TRBD2; CDR3 protein: CSPGLAGDQETQYF; CDR3 DNA: TGCAGTCCCGGACTAGCGGGTGATCAAGAGACCCAGTACTTC
V gene: TRBV7-2; J gene: TRBJ2-2; clone size: few; D gene: -; CDR3 protein: CASSSRGGTGELFF; CDR3 DNA: TGTGCCAGCAGCTCCCGAGGGGGAACCGGGGAGCTGTTTTTT
V gene: TRBV20-1; J gene: TRBJ2-7; clone size: -; D gene: TRBD2; CDR3 protein: CSARMTSGSSYEQYF; CDR3 DNA: TGCAGTGCGCGGATGACTAGCGGGAGCTCCTACGAGCAGTACTTC
V gene: TRBV10-3; J gene: TRBJ2-2; clone size: -; D gene: -; CDR3 protein: CASSAPRTTTGELFF; CDR3 DNA: TGTGCCAGCAGTGCCCCTAGGACGACCACCGGGGAGCTGTTTTTT
V gene: TRBV12-3/TRBV12-4; J gene: TRBJ1-1; clone size: -; D gene: -; CDR3 protein: CASSTGQSTEAFF; CDR3 DNA: TGTGCCAGCAGTACGGGACAAAGCACTGAAGCTTTCTTT
V gene: TRBV6-5; J gene: TRBJ2-7; clone size: -; D gene: -; CDR3 protein: CASSEGTLQYF; CDR3 DNA: TGTGCCAGCAGTGAAGGGACTTTGCAGTACTTC
V gene: TRBV29-1; J gene: TRBJ1-2; clone size: few; D gene: -; CDR3 protein: CSVVRQSYGYTF; CDR3 DNA: TGCAGCGTTGTGAGACAGTCCTATGGCTACACCTTC
V gene: TRBV10-2; J gene: TRBJ2-7; clone size: -; D gene: TRBD1; CDR3 protein: CASRFGTGTGSYEQYF; CDR3 DNA: TGCGCCAGCAGGTTCGGTACCGGGACAGGGAGTTACGAGCAGTACTTC
V gene: TRBV12-3/TRBV12-4; J gene: TRBJ2-5; clone size: few; D gene: -; CDR3 protein: CASSLATRETQYF; CDR3 DNA: TGTGCCAGCAGCTTAGCAACTCGGGAGACCCAGTACTTC